These 23 T cell receptor beta chains were all obtained from the same sample, sequenced in a study of blood T cells in healthy people across ages. Primed by a sample-barcoded 5' primer and a J-beta primer mix, a second PCR proceeded for 7 to 11 cycles. One entry per CDR3 protein, called by TCRdb with MiXCR from the 5' RACE reads. The sample gives 1.2 million to 1.5 million distinct CDR3 sequences, 42% of which show up once; 7.9% is in the top ten. Specimen: blood. Every receptor here comes from a woman aged 18 to 35 in good health.

At least ten counts were recorded for this clonotype. This chain uses TRBV21-1 with TRBJ2-3; TRBD1 was called by the table and not checked on the DNA. TRBV21-1 is recorded as a pseudogene. CDR3 size: 15 residues. The CDR3 bases are TGTGCCAGCAGCAGTGGACAGCAGTGCACAGATACGCAGTATTTT. It encodes CASSSGQQCTDTQYF.

The rearrangement links TRBV24-1 to TRBJ2-2; TRBD1 matches at 8 bases. In germline, CDR1 is KGHDR, CDR2 SFDVKD. With 4 bases clipped from V and 12 bases from J, the junction kept 9 bases outside the gene matches. The CDR3 spans 14 residues. CDR3 residues: CATSEWTGQPKLFF. The CDR3 bases are TGTGCCACCAGTGAATGGACAGGGCAACCTAAGCTGTTTTTT.

This rearrangement joins TRBV9 to TRBJ2-7; D tentatively reads TRBD1 or TRBD2 (5 bases each). CDR3 length: 15 amino acids. Germline V CDR1 and CDR2: SGDLS, YYNGEE. V dropped 4 bases and J dropped 3 bases, with 17 bases sitting between them. The CDR3 here is CASSPEGRVVYEQYF. The CDR3, as DNA: TGTGCCAGCAGCCCCGAGGGGAGAGTAGTCTACGAGCAGTACTTC.

The gene calls are TRBV28 and TRBJ1-5; maybe TRBD1 (6 bases). Germline lookup yields CDR1 MDHEN and CDR2 SYDVKM. Trimming removed 10 bases at V and 6 bases at J, with 16 bases between. The CDR3 contains 13 residues. The DNA of the CDR3 is TGTGCCACCATACAGGGATTCGGTCAGCCCCAGCATTTT. It yields the protein CATIQGFGQPQHF.

The J gene is TRBJ2-6, the V gene TRBV4-1; D might be TRBD1 (5 bases). This CDR3 spans 17 amino acids. Germline CDR1 MGHRA, CDR2 YSYEKL. The ends were cut back, 1 base at V and 4 bases at J, with 14 bases in the middle. The CDR3 sequence: CASSQVVQGSGANVLTF. The CDR3 DNA follows: TGCGCCAGCAGCCAAGTAGTTCAGGGATCAGGGGCCAACGTCCTGACTTTC.

This sequence joins TRBV29-1 and TRBJ2-1, with TRBD2 identical over 8 bases. Germline trimming cut 4 bases from V and 9 bases from J; bases unmatched to any gene: 5. Germline loops: CDR1 SQVTM, CDR2 ANQGSEA. The CDR3 extends over 12 amino acids. The CDR3 bases are TGCAGCGTTGCGGGAGGGTCCCGTGAGCAGTTCTTC. Its protein product is CSVAGGSREQFF.

V and J are TRBV5-1 and TRBJ2-1, with D tentatively TRBD2 (5 bases). Trimming took off 5 bases at V and 6 bases at J, with 15 bases between the two ends. The CDR3 runs to 14 residues. CDR1 is SGHRS, CDR2 YFSETQ, per germline. The CDR3 DNA is TGCGCCAGCAGTTTCGGGGTCCCCGGCAATGAGCAGTTCTTC. It is translated as CASSFGVPGNEQFF.

This clonotype showed up just a few times. The chain is built from TRBV6-6 and TRBJ1-5; D is uncertain. Germline-derived CDR1 and CDR2 are MNHNY and SVGAGI (reference sequence). Trimming took off 0 bases at V and 4 bases at J, with 10 bases between the two ends. The length of the CDR3 is 15 residues. The CDR3: CASSYSRAANQPQHF. The CDR3 DNA reads as TGTGCCAGCAGTTACTCGAGAGCAGCTAATCAGCCCCAGCATTTT.

This sequence joins TRBV20-1 and TRBJ2-1; 9 positions agree with TRBD1. Looked up from germline, CDR1 is DFQATT and CDR2 is SNEGSKA (reference sequence). V shed 2 bases and J 11 bases; nucleotides not matched to a gene: 16. The length of the CDR3 is 16 residues. The chain's CDR3 is CSARQTGTGSFHQQFF. CDR3 nucleotides: TGCAGTGCTAGACAGACCGGGACAGGGTCTTTCCACCAGCAGTTCTTC.

The chain couples TRBV28 to TRBJ2-7; D is unclear. Looked up from germline, CDR1 is MDHEN and CDR2 is SYDVKM. CDR3 length: 13 amino acids. V shed 5 bases and J shed 3 bases, with 11 bases lying between them. The CDR3 region has the DNA TGTGCCAGCAGTGGGCAGGTTGGCTACGAGCAGTACTTC. It is translated as CASSGQVGYEQYF.

Only a few counts were recorded for this clonotype. The J gene is TRBJ2-1, the V gene TRBV27, with a weak D call TRBD2 (6 bases). The CDR3 has 17 residues. V shed 2 bases and J shed 8 bases, with 22 bases lying between them. The germline V gene encodes CDR1 MNHEY and CDR2 SMNVEV (reference sequence). This chain's CDR3 is CASSLGGRDSHFYEQFF. CDR3 nucleotides: TGTGCCAGCAGTTTAGGCGGCCGGGACTCACATTTCTATGAGCAGTTCTTC.

The J gene is TRBJ2-7, the V gene TRBV7-2; D is ambiguous. Trimming left V 4 bases short and J 0 bases short, with 10 bases between. This CDR3 comprises 14 residues. Germline values: CDR1 SGHTA, CDR2 FQGNSA. In nucleotides, the CDR3 is TGTGCCAGCAGCTCCCAACGGAACTCCTACGAGCAGTACTTC. Encoded protein: CASSSQRNSYEQYF. Full variable domain (missing parts from reference TRBV7-2 and TRBJ2-7): GAGVSQSPSNKVTEKGKDVELRCDPISGHTALYWYRQSLGQGLEFLIYFQGNSAPDKSGLPSDRFSAERTGGSVSTLTIQRTQQEDSAVYLCASSSQRNSYEQYFGPGTRLTVT.

This chain joins TRBV20-1 and TRBJ2-6; D not resolved. V was cut by 0 bases and J by 1 base, with 7 bases left in between. The CDR3 is made up of 15 amino acids. Germline V gives CDR1 DFQATT, CDR2 SNEGSKA (reference sequence). This chain's CDR3 is CSARDSRSGANVLTF. The CDR3 DNA is TGCAGTGCTAGAGATTCCCGTTCTGGGGCCAACGTCCTGACTTTC.

This sequence joins TRBV9 and TRBJ2-3, with D uncertain. This CDR3 region has 13 residues. The germline V gene has CDR1 SGDLS and CDR2 YYNGEE. Trimming took 5 bases from V and 4 from J, leaving 11 bases between them. CDR3 sequence: CASRREESDTQYF. The DNA of the CDR3 is TGTGCCAGCAGGCGAGAGGAGTCAGATACGCAGTATTTT.

The chain combines TRBV20-1 with TRBJ2-3; 8 bases match TRBD1. The germline V gene encodes CDR1 DFQATT and CDR2 SNEGSKA (reference sequence). The CDR3 extends over 14 amino acids. The trim removed 6 bases at V and 4 bases at J, leaving 9 bases unmatched. CDR3 sequence reads: CSARGLRRADTQYF. DNA of the CDR3: TGCAGTGCCAGGGGGCTACGACGCGCAGATACGCAGTATTTT.

A note on this clonotype: One end of the junction fails to match germline, which may point to a read error. This chain links TRBV20-1 with TRBJ2-4; TRBD1 matches 7 bases. CDR3 size: 19 residues. The V gene's germline CDR1 is DFQATT and CDR2 SNEGSKA (reference sequence). The chain's CDR3 is CGAKATGPTTMLAKNIQYF. The CDR3 coding sequence is TGCGGTGCAAAAGCGACAGGGCCAACAACAATGTTAGCCAAAAACATTCAGTACTTC.

The chain joins TRBV6-6 to TRBJ2-7; 11 bases are shared with TRBD2. The V gene's germline CDR1 is MNHNY and CDR2 SVGAGI (reference sequence). V shed 8 bases and J 0 bases; nucleotides not matched to a gene: 9. The CDR3 length is 16 residues. CDR3 sequence reads: CASRASGGPRSYEQYF. The CDR3 DNA reads as TGTGCCAGCCGGGCTAGCGGGGGGCCCCGCTCCTACGAGCAGTACTTC.

The rearrangement links TRBV27 to TRBJ2-5; TRBD1 aligns across 8 bases. The J call may be in error: the DNA end matches TRBJ2-7 better. The CDR3 contains 15 residues. From germline, CDR1 is MNHEY and CDR2 SMNVEV (reference sequence). The CDR3 DNA reads as TGTGCCAGCAGTCCTGCCGGGACAGGAGGTCGCGAGCAGTACTTC. Encoded protein: CASSPAGTGGREQYF.

A few counts support this clonotype. The chain employs TRBV20-1 and TRBJ1-2, with 7 bases aligning to TRBD1. The CDR3 consists of 15 residues. CDR1 and CDR2 (germline): DFQATT, SNEGSKA (reference sequence). Trimming removed 5 bases from V and 3 bases from J; junction bases left unmatched: 12. The CDR3 region is CSAVGTAKGDYGYTF. CDR3 DNA sequence: TGCAGTGCTGTAGGGACAGCTAAGGGGGACTATGGCTACACCTTC.

This chain connects TRBV15 to TRBJ2-7; D is undetermined. The CDR3 consists of 14 residues. CDR1 LNHNV and CDR2 YYDKDF come from the germline V gene (reference sequence). The V end was cut by 4 bases, the J end by 2 bases, with 12 bases between. As DNA, the CDR3 is TGTGCCACCAGCACTACGGACGTGACCTACGAGCAGTACTTC. It yields the protein CATSTTDVTYEQYF.

Only a few counts were recorded for this clonotype. J is TRBJ2-3 and V is TRBV30; D possibly corresponds to TRBD1 (5 bases). Germline loops: CDR1 GTSNPN, CDR2 SVGIG (reference sequence). Between the trimmed V and J ends, which lost 1 base and 2 bases, there was a span of 7 bases. This CDR3 is built from 13 residues. In DNA form, the CDR3 reads TGTGCCTGGAGTGGACAGTACACAGATACGCAGTATTTT. This gives the protein CAWSGQYTDTQYF. Full variable domain (outside the CDR3, taken from reference TRBV30 and TRBJ2-3): SQTIHQWPATLVQPVGSPLSLECTVEGTSNPNLYWYRQAAGRGLQLLFYSVGIGQISSEVPQNLSASRPQDRQFILSSKKLLLSDSGFYLCAWSGQYTDTQYFGPGTRLTVL.

The V gene is TRBV6-5, the J gene TRBJ2-4, with 7 bases matching TRBD1. The J call may be in error: the DNA end matches TRBJ2-7 better. The CDR3 sequence is 18 residues long. CDR1 is MNHEY and CDR2 is SVGAGI in the germline V gene. In nucleotides, the CDR3 is TGTGCCAGCAGTTACAACGCCTTTACAGGGGTCTACACCGCCGAGCAGTACTTC. Translating it yields CASSYNAFTGVYTAEQYF.

The genes are TRBV4-1 and TRBJ2-2; D could derive from TRBD1 or TRBD2 (5 bases each). The CDR3 runs to 15 residues. V lost 1 base, J lost 2 bases, and 8 bases lay in between. From germline, CDR1 is MGHRA and CDR2 YSYEKL. In nucleotides, the CDR3 is TGCGCCAGCAGCCAAGGGGGGTTAAACACCGGGGAGCTGTTTTTT. Its protein is CASSQGGLNTGELFF.